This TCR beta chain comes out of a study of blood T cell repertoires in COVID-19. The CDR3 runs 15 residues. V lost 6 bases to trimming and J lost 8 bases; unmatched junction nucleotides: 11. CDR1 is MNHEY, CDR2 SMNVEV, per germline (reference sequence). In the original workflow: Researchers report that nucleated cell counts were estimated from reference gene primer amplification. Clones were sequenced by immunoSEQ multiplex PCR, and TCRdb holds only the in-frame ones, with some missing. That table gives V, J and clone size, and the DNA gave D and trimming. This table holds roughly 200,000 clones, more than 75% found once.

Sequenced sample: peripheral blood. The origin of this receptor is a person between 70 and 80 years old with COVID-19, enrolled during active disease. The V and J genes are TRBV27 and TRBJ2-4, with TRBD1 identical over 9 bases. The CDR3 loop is CASRGGQGGFHIQYF. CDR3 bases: TGTGCCAGCAGGGGGGGACAGGGAGGCTTTCACATTCAGTACTTC.